The 29 T cell receptor beta chains below were found in one sample sequenced in a study of blood T cells in healthy people across ages. Combining a sample-barcoded 5' primer with a J-beta primer mix, a second PCR ran for 7 to 11 cycles. TCRdb called the 5' RACE reads again in MiXCR, with one record for every CDR3 protein. The sample yields over a million distinct CDR3 sequences, 45% seen once. The sequencing sample was made of blood. These receptor sequences come from a woman aged 55-70 years in good health.

V is TRBV20-1 and J is TRBJ2-7, with D tentatively TRBD2 (6 bases). CDR1 is DFQATT, CDR2 SNEGSKA, per germline (reference sequence). CDR3 length equals 17 residues. Trimming removed 0 bases from V and 5 bases from J, with 23 bases in between. CDR3 nucleotides: TGCAGTGCTAGAGAGTACCGCGGGACCACGATGACCCACGAGCAGTACTTC. This codes for CSAREYRGTTMTHEQYF.

This clonotype has just a few counts. V usage is TRBV20-1 and J usage is TRBJ2-1; D remains unclear. With 0 bases removed from V and 6 bases from J, the gap between germline ends came to 6 bases. This CDR3 contains 12 residues. CDR1 is DFQATT and CDR2 is SNEGSKA in the germline V gene (reference sequence). This CDR3 reads CSARDWGNEQFF. As DNA, the CDR3 is TGCAGTGCTAGAGATTGGGGCAATGAGCAGTTCTTC.

The chain couples TRBV7-2 to TRBJ2-5; TRBD2 agrees at 7 bases. In germline, CDR1 is SGHTA, CDR2 FQGNSA. The trim removed 6 bases at V and 5 bases at J, leaving 6 bases unmatched. CDR3 length: 13 amino acids. In nucleotides, the CDR3 is TGTGCCAGCAGGGGATGGGGAGGGGAGACCCAGTACTTC. It is translated as CASRGWGGETQYF.

This clonotype was picked up one time. V usage is TRBV20-1 and J usage is TRBJ2-5, with 12 bases identical to TRBD2. Matching the DNA end better, TRBJ2-7 makes the J call doubtful. CDR1 and CDR2 (germline): DFQATT, SNEGSKA (reference sequence). This CDR3 has 15 amino acids. CDR3 residues: CSASRITSGRNEQYF. The CDR3 nucleotides are TGCAGTGCTAGCCGAATCACTAGCGGGAGGAACGAGCAGTACTTC.

V is TRBV15 and J is TRBJ2-3, with TRBD2 matching 12 bases. V trimming: 3 bases; J trimming: 0 bases; junction bases outside the gene matches: 4. This CDR3 contains 17 residues. Germline V CDR1 and CDR2: LNHNV, YYDKDF (reference sequence). In DNA, the CDR3 is TGTGCCACCAGCAGGAGGACTAGCGGGGCCAGCACAGATACGCAGTATTTT. It specifies CATSRRTSGASTDTQYF.

The chain joins TRBV2 to TRBJ2-7; TRBD2 matches at 7 bases. The J call is in doubt because the DNA end fits TRBJ2-5 better. The CDR3 totals 15 residues. The germline CDR1 and CDR2 sequences are SNHLY and FYNNEI. The CDR3 loop reads CASIQPGGSGKTQYF. In DNA form, the CDR3 reads TGTGCCAGCATCCAGCCCGGGGGGAGCGGGAAGACCCAGTACTTC.

This clonotype was detected ten times or more. V gene TRBV5-1 combines with J gene TRBJ1-4; D may be TRBD1 (5 bases). Trimming took 4 bases from V and 0 from J, leaving 7 bases between them. The CDR3 spans 14 residues. From germline, CDR1 is SGHRS and CDR2 YFSETQ. CDR3 sequence reads: CASSQTATNEKLFF. In DNA, the CDR3 is TGCGCCAGCAGCCAGACAGCAACTAATGAAAAACTGTTTTTT. The entire variable domain, with the rest obtained from reference TRBV5-1 and TRBJ1-4, is as follows: KAGVTQTPRYLIKTRGQQVTLSCSPISGHRSVSWYQQTPGQGLQFLFEYFSETQRNKGNFPGRFSGRQFSNSRSEMNVSTLELGDSALYLCASSQTATNEKLFFGSGTQLSVL.

V usage is TRBV10-3 and J usage is TRBJ2-3; no definite D call. Germline V gives CDR1 ENHRY, CDR2 SYGVKD. The CDR3 is made up of 12 amino acids. The V end lost 3 bases, the J end lost 2 bases, and 3 bases lay between the germline ends. The CDR3 region is CAISDATDTQYF. CDR3 nucleotides: TGTGCCATCAGTGACGCCACAGATACGCAGTATTTT.

V and J are TRBV13 and TRBJ2-2; 9 bases are shared with TRBD2. Germline V gene data show CDR1 as PRHDT and CDR2 as FYEKMQ (reference sequence). J lost 1 base, V lost 4 bases, and 13 bases had no gene match. The CDR3 consists of 19 residues. This CDR3 reads CASSYLTRTSEKNTGELFF. CDR3 DNA: TGTGCCAGCAGCTACTTAACGAGGACTAGCGAGAAGAACACCGGGGAGCTGTTTTTT. The variable domain in full, with the rest retrieved from reference TRBV13 and TRBJ2-2, is AAGVIQSPRHLIKEKRETATLKCYPIPRHDTVYWYQQGPGQDPQFLISFYEKMQSDKGSIPDRFSAQQFSDYHSELNMSSLELGDSALYFCASSYLTRTSEKNTGELFFGEGSRLTVL.

V usage is TRBV5-6 and J usage is TRBJ2-1; tentatively, D is TRBD2 (7 bases). Germline V gives CDR1 SGHDT, CDR2 YYEEEE. The CDR3 is made up of 14 amino acids. Trimming removed 3 bases at V and 6 bases at J, with 13 bases between. CDR3 loop: CASSSGGFVNEQFF. In DNA, the CDR3 is TGTGCCAGCAGCTCGGGGGGCTTTGTCAATGAGCAGTTCTTC.

Concerning this clonotype: A much larger clonotype is one base distant, so this may be a read error. The chain couples TRBV11-2 to TRBJ2-7; D not certain. The CDR3 is 14 amino acids. Germline V gene sequence: CDR1 SGHAT, CDR2 FQNNGV. CDR3 protein: CASRLDPTVYEQYF. The CDR3 DNA reads TGTGCCAGCCGCTTAGACCCGACTGTCTACGAGCAGTACTTC.

The J gene is TRBJ1-2, the V gene TRBV6-2 or TRBV6-3; TRBD1 is a possible D gene (5 bases). Germline assignment: CDR1 MNHEY and CDR2 SVGEGT. Trimming left V 0 bases short and J 3 bases short, with 14 bases between. There are 16 residues in the CDR3. The CDR3 reads CASSYSSRGRDYGYTF. The CDR3 DNA reads TGTGCCAGCAGTTACTCGAGTAGGGGCAGGGACTATGGCTACACCTTC.

In regard to this clonotype: A much bigger clone sits one base away, suggesting this may be a read error. J is TRBJ2-1 and V is TRBV6-2 or TRBV6-3; TRBD1 matches at 8 bases. The CDR3 has 17 amino acids. Germline CDR1 reads MNHEY; CDR2 reads SVGEGT. The DNA for the CDR3 is TGTGCCAACAGTTACTTCAGGGGGCGCCTCCTACGCAATGAGCAGTTCTTC. This encodes CANSYFRGRLLRNEQFF.

This clonotype showed up just a few times. A much larger clone lies one base from this, so it may be a read error. The chain combines TRBV7-7 with TRBJ2-3; D might be TRBD1 (6 bases). V gave up 1 base and J gave up 4 bases, with 9 bases separating them. The CDR3 totals 14 residues. Germline-derived CDR1 and CDR2 are SSHAT and FNYEAQ (reference sequence). This CDR3 reads CASSLDRVADTQYF. The CDR3 bases are TGTGCCAGCAGCTTAGACAGGGTCGCAGATACGCAGTATTTT.

This clonotype was recorded a few times. The chain couples TRBV29-1 to TRBJ2-5, with a weak D call TRBD2 (5 bases). Germline CDR1 SQVTM, CDR2 ANQGSEA. This CDR3 region has 12 residues. V lost 7 bases to trimming and J lost 5 bases, with 14 bases between them. The CDR3 sequence is CSARAGRETQYF. CDR3 DNA sequence: TGCAGCGCCCGCGCGGGCAGGGAGACCCAGTACTTC.

The rearrangement uses TRBV4-1 and TRBJ2-7; possible D gene TRBD2, 6 bases. The germline V gene has CDR1 MGHRA and CDR2 YSYEKL. The V end lost 0 bases, the J end lost 7 bases, and 16 bases lay between the germline ends. The CDR3 is 15 amino acids. CDR3 DNA: TGCGCCAGCAGCCAAGAACGGGAGAGGAGCAATGAGCAGTACTTC. This encodes CASSQERERSNEQYF.

The chain has TRBV12-3 or TRBV12-4 and TRBJ2-3; the D gene could be TRBD1 or TRBD2 (6 bases each). The ends were cut back, 3 bases at V and 7 bases at J, with 17 bases in the middle. CDR3 size: 15 residues. CDR3 nucleotides: TGTGCCAGCAGTTTTCGGACTCCCCGGGGGCATACGCAGTATTTT. Its translation: CASSFRTPRGHTQYF.

For the CDR3, the DNA is TGCGCCAGCAGCTTTCCTTCTAGCGGGGGCACCAAAAACATTCAGTACTTC. The encoded protein is CASSFPSSGGTKNIQYF. J is TRBJ2-4 and V is TRBV5-1; 10 bases agree with TRBD2. The CDR3 has 17 residues. Germline loops: CDR1 SGHRS, CDR2 YFSETQ. The trim removed 2 bases at V and 2 bases at J, leaving 7 bases unmatched.

This clonotype appeared a few times. A much more abundant neighbour one base away suggests this may be a read error. This sequence joins TRBV5-1 and TRBJ2-1; TRBD2 matches 10 bases. V trimming: 4 bases; J trimming: 8 bases; junction bases outside the gene matches: 9. The CDR3 loop spans 15 amino acids. Looked up from germline, CDR1 is SGHRS and CDR2 is YFSETQ. In DNA form, the CDR3 reads TGCGCCAGCAGCACCGCTAGCGGGAGTTTCGATGAGCAGTTCTTC. This encodes CASSTASGSFDEQFF.

This chain joins TRBV5-6 and TRBJ2-1; unclear D gene. The V end lost 1 base, the J end lost 7 bases, and 12 bases lay between the germline ends. CDR3 length equals 14 residues. Germline V CDR1 and CDR2: SGHDT, YYEEEE. CDR3 DNA: TGTGCCAGCAGCTTGACCCCCCTTCGGAATGAGCAGTTCTTC. Its protein product is CASSLTPLRNEQFF.

A word on this clonotype: Germline and junction disagree at one end, which may indicate a read error. This chain uses TRBV9 with TRBJ2-7; 7 bases fit TRBD1. The germline CDR1 and CDR2 sequences are SGDLS and YYNGEE. This CDR3 comprises 14 residues. The CDR3 loop is CASSGHAQGDELYF. For the CDR3, the DNA is TGTGCCAGCAGCGGGCACGCCCAGGGGGACGAGCTGTACTTC.

This clonotype was seen a few times. This rearrangement joins TRBV21-1 to TRBJ1-2. TRBV21-1 is assigned pseudogene status. The CDR3 totals 15 residues. This chain's CDR3 is CASSKARALNYGYTF. CDR3 coding DNA: TGTGCCAGCAGCAAGGCCAGGGCCCTTAACTATGGCTACACCTTC.

CDR3 nucleotide sequence: TGTGCCAGCAGCTTAAACCCACTAGCGGGAGGGGCAGATACGCAGTATTTT. Encoded protein: CASSLNPLAGGADTQYF. The V call is TRBV11-3, the J call TRBJ2-3; TRBD2 matches at 13 bases. The length of the CDR3 is 17 residues. Germline lookup yields CDR1 SGHNT and CDR2 YENEEA. Trimming at V came to 2 bases and at J to 4 bases, leaving 6 bases not matched to a gene.

Points on this clonotype: This may stem from a read error, because a much larger clone lies one nucleotide away. The rearrangement uses TRBV29-1 and TRBJ2-3; D is ambiguous. The CDR3 has 14 amino acids. Per germline, CDR1 SQVTM and CDR2 ANQGSEA. The V end lost 4 bases, the J end lost 8 bases, and 19 bases lay between the germline ends. The CDR3 spells CSVGPRLRAGTQYF. The CDR3 nucleotides are TGCAGCGTTGGTCCTAGATTAAGGGCAGGTACGCAGTATTTT.

V and J are TRBV10-3 and TRBJ2-7, with 12 bases aligning to TRBD2. The V gene end was trimmed by 4 bases and the J gene end by 6 bases; junction bases not matched to a gene: 4. Germline CDR1 and CDR2: ENHRY and SYGVKD. The CDR3 loop spans 14 amino acids. The CDR3 coding sequence is TGTGCCATCAGTGTGGGGACTAGCGGGCCCGAGCAGTACTTC. Protein product: CAISVGTSGPEQYF.

The chain carries TRBV2 and TRBJ2-7; 12 bases are a match to TRBD2. The V gene's germline CDR1 is SNHLY and CDR2 FYNNEI. The CDR3 spans 14 residues. V lost 1 base to trimming and J lost 7 bases; unmatched junction nucleotides: 2. CDR3 region: CASSEELAGGEQYF. The CDR3 DNA is TGTGCCAGCAGTGAAGAACTAGCGGGAGGTGAGCAGTACTTC.

This clonotype has a handful of counts. The rearrangement links TRBV9 to TRBJ1-1; D is undetermined. Germline V gene lookup returns CDR1 SGDLS and CDR2 YYNGEE. This CDR3 is 13 amino acids long. V lost 1 base and J 0 bases, leaving 4 bases between the germline ends. The CDR3, as DNA: TGTGCCAGCAGCGTATGGGTGAACACTGAAGCTTTCTTT. Its translation is CASSVWVNTEAFF.

V usage is TRBV20-1 and J usage is TRBJ2-1; TRBD1 matches at 9 bases. With 0 bases clipped from V and 1 base from J, the junction kept 13 bases outside the gene matches. This CDR3 has 19 residues. Germline V gene data show CDR1 as DFQATT and CDR2 as SNEGSKA (reference sequence). The CDR3 reads CSARDPDRGRGLSYNEQFF. As DNA, the CDR3 is TGCAGTGCTAGAGATCCTGACAGGGGGAGAGGGTTGTCCTACAATGAGCAGTTCTTC.

This chain joins TRBV9 and TRBJ2-7; D might be TRBD2 (6 bases). The germline gives CDR1 SGDLS, CDR2 YYNGEE. CDR3 length: 16 residues. The germline V and J ends were trimmed by 1 base and 5 bases, with 19 bases remaining between them. The CDR3 spells CASSVSSGGLFDEQYF. The CDR3 DNA sequence: TGTGCCAGCAGCGTATCCTCTGGGGGACTTTTCGACGAGCAGTACTTC.